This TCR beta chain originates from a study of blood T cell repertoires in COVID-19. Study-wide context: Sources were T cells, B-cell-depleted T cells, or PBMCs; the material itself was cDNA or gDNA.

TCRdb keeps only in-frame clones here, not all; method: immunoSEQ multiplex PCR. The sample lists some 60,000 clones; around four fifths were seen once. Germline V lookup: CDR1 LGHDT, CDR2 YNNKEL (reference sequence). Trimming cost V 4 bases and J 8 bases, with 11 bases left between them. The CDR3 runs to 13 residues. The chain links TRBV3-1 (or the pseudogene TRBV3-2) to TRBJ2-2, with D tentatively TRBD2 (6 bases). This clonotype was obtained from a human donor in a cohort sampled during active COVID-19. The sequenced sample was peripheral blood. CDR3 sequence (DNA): TGTGCCAGCAGCCCTCGGGGGAGTGGGGAGCTGTTTTTT. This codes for CASSPRGSGELFF.